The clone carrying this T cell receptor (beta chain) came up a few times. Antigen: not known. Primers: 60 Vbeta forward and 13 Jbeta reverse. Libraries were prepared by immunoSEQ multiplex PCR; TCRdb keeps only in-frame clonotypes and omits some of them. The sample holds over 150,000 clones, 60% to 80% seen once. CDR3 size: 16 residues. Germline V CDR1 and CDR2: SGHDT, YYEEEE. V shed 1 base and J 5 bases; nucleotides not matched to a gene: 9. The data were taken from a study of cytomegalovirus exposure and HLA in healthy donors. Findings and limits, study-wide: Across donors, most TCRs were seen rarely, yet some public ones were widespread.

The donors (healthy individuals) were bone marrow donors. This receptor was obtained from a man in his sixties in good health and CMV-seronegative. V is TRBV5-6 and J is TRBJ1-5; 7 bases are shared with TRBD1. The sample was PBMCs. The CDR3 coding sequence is TGTGCCAGCAGCTTGCGGGCCGGGACAGTCTATCAGCCCCAGCATTTT. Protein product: CASSLRAGTVYQPQHF.